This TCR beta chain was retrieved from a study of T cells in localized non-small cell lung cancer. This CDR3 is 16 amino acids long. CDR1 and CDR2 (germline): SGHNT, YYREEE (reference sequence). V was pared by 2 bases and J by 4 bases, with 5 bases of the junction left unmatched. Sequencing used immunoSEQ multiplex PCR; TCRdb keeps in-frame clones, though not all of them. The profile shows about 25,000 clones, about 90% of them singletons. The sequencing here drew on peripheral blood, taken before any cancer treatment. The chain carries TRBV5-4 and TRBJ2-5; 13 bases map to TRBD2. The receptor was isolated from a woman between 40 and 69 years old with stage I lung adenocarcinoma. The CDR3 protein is CASSLLAGGVGETQYF. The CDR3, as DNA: TGTGCCAGCAGCTTACTAGCGGGAGGGGTGGGAGAGACCCAGTACTTC.